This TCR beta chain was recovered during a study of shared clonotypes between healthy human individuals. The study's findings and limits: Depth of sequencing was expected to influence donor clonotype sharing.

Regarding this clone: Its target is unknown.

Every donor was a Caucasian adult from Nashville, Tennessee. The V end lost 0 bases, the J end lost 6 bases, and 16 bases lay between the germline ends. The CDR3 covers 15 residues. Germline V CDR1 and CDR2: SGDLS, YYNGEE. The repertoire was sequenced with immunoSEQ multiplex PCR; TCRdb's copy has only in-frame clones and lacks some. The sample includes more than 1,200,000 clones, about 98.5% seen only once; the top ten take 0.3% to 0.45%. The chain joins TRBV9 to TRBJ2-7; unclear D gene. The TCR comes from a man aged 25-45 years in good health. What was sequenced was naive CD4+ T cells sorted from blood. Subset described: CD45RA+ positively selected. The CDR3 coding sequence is TGTGCCAGCAGCGTAGGGCACATAGGAAACATCGAGCAGTACTTC. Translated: CASSVGHIGNIEQYF.